Sequencing of this T cell receptor (beta chain) was carried out in a study of blood T cell repertoires in COVID-19. The overall study: Recovery meant two consecutive negative NP/OP PCR tests, professional clearance, or resolved symptoms. Material from acute and convalescent COVID-19 was sourced from the United States, Italy and Spain.

The age range of participants was roughly 18 to 90 years, with residence in roughly 25 US areas. Original methodology: The authors estimated nucleated cell counts from reference gene primer amplification. Generated by immunoSEQ multiplex PCR, the TCRdb table keeps only in-frame clones and is missing some. V and J calls and clone size are those listed in that table; D and trimming were worked out from the DNA. The table has about 280,000 clones, around 90% seen once. The source of this sequence is a woman aged 60-75 years in a cohort exposed to, infected with or recovered from COVID-19 (not recorded which). Sequencing was done on a sample of PBMCs or T cells enriched from blood (not recorded which).

The CDR3 protein is CASSRTSGYDEQFF. CDR3 sequence (DNA): TGTGCCAGCAGCAGGACTAGCGGGTATGATGAGCAGTTCTTC. The J gene is TRBJ2-1, the V gene TRBV5-4; TRBD2 agrees at 11 bases. Germline assignment: CDR1 SGHNT and CDR2 YYREEE (reference sequence). This CDR3 has 14 amino acids. V was clipped by 4 bases and J by 8 bases; unmatched bases: 5.